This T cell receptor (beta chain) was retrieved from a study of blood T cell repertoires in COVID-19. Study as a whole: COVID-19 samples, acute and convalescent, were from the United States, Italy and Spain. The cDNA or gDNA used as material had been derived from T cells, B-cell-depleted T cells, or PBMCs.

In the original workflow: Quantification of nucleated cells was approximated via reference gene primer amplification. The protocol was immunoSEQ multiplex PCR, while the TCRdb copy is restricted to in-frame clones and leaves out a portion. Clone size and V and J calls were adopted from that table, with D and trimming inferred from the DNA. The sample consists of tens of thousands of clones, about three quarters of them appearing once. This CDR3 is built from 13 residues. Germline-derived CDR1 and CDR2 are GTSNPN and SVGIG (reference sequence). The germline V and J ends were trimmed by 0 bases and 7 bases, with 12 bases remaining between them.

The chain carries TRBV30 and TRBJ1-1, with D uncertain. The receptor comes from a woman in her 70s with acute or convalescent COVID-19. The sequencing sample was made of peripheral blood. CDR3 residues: CAWSVRGRGEAFF. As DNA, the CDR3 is TGTGCCTGGAGTGTACGGGGAAGAGGTGAAGCTTTCTTT. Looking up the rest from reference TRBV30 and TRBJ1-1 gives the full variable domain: SQTIHQWPATLVQPVGSPLSLECTVEGTSNPNLYWYRQAAGRGLQLLFYSVGIGQISSEVPQNLSASRPQDRQFILSSKKLLLSDSGFYLCAWSVRGRGEAFFGQGTRLTVV.